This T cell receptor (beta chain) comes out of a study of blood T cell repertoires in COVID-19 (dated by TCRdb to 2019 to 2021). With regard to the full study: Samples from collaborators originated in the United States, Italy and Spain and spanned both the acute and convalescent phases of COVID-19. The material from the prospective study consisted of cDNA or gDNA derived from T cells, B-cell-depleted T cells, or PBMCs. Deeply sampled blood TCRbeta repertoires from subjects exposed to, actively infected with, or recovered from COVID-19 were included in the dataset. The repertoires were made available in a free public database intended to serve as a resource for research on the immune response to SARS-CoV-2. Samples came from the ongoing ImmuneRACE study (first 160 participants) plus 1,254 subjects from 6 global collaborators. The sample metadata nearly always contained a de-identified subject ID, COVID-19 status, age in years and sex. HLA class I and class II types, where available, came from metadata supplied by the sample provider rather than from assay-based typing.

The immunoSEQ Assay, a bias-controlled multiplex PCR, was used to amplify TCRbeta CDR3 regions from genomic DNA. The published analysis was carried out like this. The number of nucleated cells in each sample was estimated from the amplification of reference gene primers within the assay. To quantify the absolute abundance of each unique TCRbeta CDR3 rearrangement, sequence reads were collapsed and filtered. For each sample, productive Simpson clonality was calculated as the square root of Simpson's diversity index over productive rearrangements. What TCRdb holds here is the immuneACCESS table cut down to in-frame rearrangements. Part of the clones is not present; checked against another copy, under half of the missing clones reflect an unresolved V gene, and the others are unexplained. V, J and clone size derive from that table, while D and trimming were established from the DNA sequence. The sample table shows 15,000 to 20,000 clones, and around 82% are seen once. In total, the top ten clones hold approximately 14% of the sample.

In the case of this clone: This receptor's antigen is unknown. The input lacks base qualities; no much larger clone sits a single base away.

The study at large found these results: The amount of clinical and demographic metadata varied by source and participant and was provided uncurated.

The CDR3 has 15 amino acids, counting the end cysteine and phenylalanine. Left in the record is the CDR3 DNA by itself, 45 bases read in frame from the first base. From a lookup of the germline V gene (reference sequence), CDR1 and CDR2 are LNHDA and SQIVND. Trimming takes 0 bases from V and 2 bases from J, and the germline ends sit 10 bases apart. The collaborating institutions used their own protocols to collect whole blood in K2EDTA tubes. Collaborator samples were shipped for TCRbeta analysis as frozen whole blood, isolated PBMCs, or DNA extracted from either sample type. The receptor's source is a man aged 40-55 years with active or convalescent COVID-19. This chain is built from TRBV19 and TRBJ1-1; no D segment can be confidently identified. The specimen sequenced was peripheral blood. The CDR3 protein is CASSIEPRSNTEAFF. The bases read TGTGCCAGTAGTATAGAGCCCAGGTCCAACACTGAAGCTTTCTTT.